One sample yielded the 10 T cell receptor beta chains listed below, sequenced in a study of response to subunit inactivated influenza vaccine. TCRdb re-called the RT-PCR reads with MiXCR, one entry per CDR3 protein. The profile covers about 780,000 distinct CDR3 sequences, with roughly 18% appearing a single time and around 9.9% taken by the ten largest. The starting material was PBMCs from blood, obtained 5 days after vaccination. The receptors originated from a man aged 45 to 65 who received an inactivated influenza vaccine.

The chain links TRBV12-3 or TRBV12-4 to TRBJ1-5; no definite D call. CDR3 length: 13 residues. The germline V and J ends were trimmed by 5 bases and 7 bases, with 12 bases remaining between them. This chain's CDR3 is CASSVRERQPQHF. In DNA form, the CDR3 reads TGTGCCAGCAGTGTCAGAGAGAGGCAGCCCCAGCATTTT.

This chain links TRBV5-5 with TRBJ2-3; D assignment may be TRBD1 or TRBD2 (6 bases each). The V end lost 4 bases, the J end lost 7 bases, and 16 bases lay between the germline ends. The CDR3 covers 14 residues. Germline lookup yields CDR1 SGHKS and CDR2 YYEKEE (reference sequence). The CDR3 sequence: CASSLGGTVNTQYF. CDR3 nucleotide sequence: TGTGCCAGCAGCCTAGGGGGGACGGTAAATACGCAGTATTTT.

The sample holds a few counts of this clonotype. The chain joins TRBV2 to TRBJ2-7, with 8 positions matching TRBD1. CDR3 length: 16 amino acids. The germline gives CDR1 SNHLY, CDR2 FYNNEI. The V and J ends lost 4 bases and 4 bases, in that order; junction bases with no gene match: 12. For the CDR3, the DNA is TGTGCCAGCAGTGCTTCAGGCCAGGGGGCTTGGTACGAGCAGTACTTC. It is translated as CASSASGQGAWYEQYF.

This clonotype was seen more than once but under ten times. This sequence joins TRBV10-2 and TRBJ1-5; 7 bases line up with TRBD1. With V trimmed by 6 bases and J by 5 bases, 7 bases remained unmatched. Germline V CDR1 and CDR2: WSHSY, SAAADI. The CDR3 sequence is 14 residues long. Here the CDR3 reads CASRDTGEDQPQHF. CDR3 nucleotide sequence: TGCGCCAGCAGAGACACAGGGGAGGATCAGCCCCAGCATTTT.

This clonotype occurred a few times. The rearrangement links TRBV20-1 to TRBJ2-5; D is ambiguous. Germline CDR1 DFQATT, CDR2 SNEGSKA (reference sequence). V was cut by 3 bases and J by 0 bases, with 5 bases left in between. The CDR3 contains 12 residues. DNA for the CDR3: TGCAGTGCTAGGCGGTACCAAGAGACCCAGTACTTC. It yields the protein CSARRYQETQYF.

The chain recombines TRBV6-5 with TRBJ2-3, with D perhaps being TRBD1 or TRBD2 (5 bases each). Trimming shortened V by 2 bases and J by 4 bases, and 10 bases separated the two germline ends. Germline V gene lookup returns CDR1 MNHEY and CDR2 SVGAGI. This CDR3 has 14 amino acids. CDR3 nucleotide sequence: TGTGCCAGCAGTTACGGGGCGAGGGCAGATACGCAGTATTTT. This sequence encodes CASSYGARADTQYF.

Many counts were recorded for this clonotype. The chain couples TRBV20-1 to TRBJ2-3, with 12 bases identical to TRBD2. V was clipped by 5 bases and J by 0 bases; unmatched bases: 3. This CDR3 region has 15 residues. CDR1 and CDR2 from the germline V gene are DFQATT and SNEGSKA (reference sequence). Here the CDR3 reads CSADGLAGSTDTQYF. In nucleotides, the CDR3 is TGCAGTGCTGATGGACTAGCGGGAAGCACAGATACGCAGTATTTT.

The chain employs TRBV5-1 and TRBJ2-1; TRBD2 is a possible D gene (6 bases). Germline-derived CDR1 and CDR2 are SGHRS and YFSETQ. V was cut by 0 bases and J by 4 bases, with 14 bases left in between. The CDR3 consists of 16 residues. The CDR3 is CASSLVGGLSYNEQFF. Here the CDR3 DNA reads TGCGCCAGCAGCTTGGTTGGAGGACTATCTTACAATGAGCAGTTCTTC.

A few counts support this clonotype. The chain uses TRBV12-3 or TRBV12-4 and TRBJ2-2, with a possible D match to TRBD2 (6 bases). This CDR3 has 14 amino acids. Trimming cost V 8 bases and J 4 bases, with 14 bases left between them. The CDR3 coding sequence is TGTGCCAGCTCTCCGCAGGGAGGCACCGGGGAGCTGTTTTTT. Encoded protein: CASSPQGGTGELFF.

V and J are TRBV4-3 and TRBJ1-1, with a possible D match to TRBD1 (5 bases). The CDR3 totals 17 residues. V lost 0 bases to trimming and J lost 3 bases, with 17 bases between them. Germline V CDR1 and CDR2: LGHNA, YSLEER. The CDR3 loop reads CASSQDQSRASHTEAFF. CDR3 sequence (DNA): TGCGCCAGCAGCCAAGATCAGAGCAGGGCGTCGCACACTGAAGCTTTCTTT.